This T cell receptor beta chain was recorded in a study of cytomegalovirus exposure and HLA in healthy donors. Across the study: About four fifths of 398 genotyped donors fell in the Caucasian-associated ancestry cluster.

Notes on the study in general: There were some public TCRs occurring in many donors, but most TCR sequences were rare. The study recorded about 160 TCR beta chains that were cytomegalovirus-associated. A cluster of highly shared sequence variants was likely a sequencing artifact.

The CDR3 consists of 15 residues. Between the trimmed V and J ends, which lost 1 base and 6 bases, there was a span of 12 bases. Germline loops: CDR1 SGHTA, CDR2 FQGTGA. Vbeta (60) and Jbeta (13) primers were used in the PCR. TCRdb's copy holds only in-frame clones and misses some; the assay was immunoSEQ multiplex PCR. The sample includes approximately 220,000 clones, over 80% of them seen just once. In regard to this clone: The antigen remains unidentified.

The sequenced sample consisted of PBMCs. This receptor was identified in a boy between 2 and 15 years old in good health and CMV-seronegative. This chain links TRBV7-3 with TRBJ2-2; D not certain. For the CDR3, the DNA is TGTGCCAGCAGCTTAAATGATCTAAGCTCCGGGGAGCTGTTTTTT. Translation: CASSLNDLSSGELFF.